This T cell receptor (beta chain) originates from a study of T-cell reconstitution after alpha-beta-depleted transplantation in children. Unique molecular identifiers were built into the TCRbeta library. One entry per CDR3 protein results from TCRdb running MiXCR on the PCR reads. Seen here are some 300,000 distinct CDR3 sequences, about a tenth observed once, and the top ten hold roughly 2.5%. This clonotype was seen many times. The germline gives CDR1 LGHNA, CDR2 YSLEER. With 4 bases removed from V and 6 bases from J, the gap between germline ends came to 18 bases. The CDR3 loop spans 16 amino acids.

The rearrangement uses TRBV4-3 and TRBJ2-2; D call uncertain. The TCR comes from a human donor who donated a stem cell graft to a child with acute lymphoblastic leukemia. The material was PBMCs from the stem cell graft donor, obtained from the stem cell graft. DNA for the CDR3: TGCGCCAGCAGCCCCACGCTGAAAAAGGGTCCCGGGGAGCTGTTTTTT. It yields the protein CASSPTLKKGPGELFF.